The 25 T cell receptor beta chains below come from one sample, sequenced in a study of T cells after yellow fever vaccination. TCRdb used MiXCR to reprocess the 5' RACE reads, holding one entry per CDR3 protein. The sample contains approximately 510,000 distinct CDR3 sequences, 21% of which appear only once. Specimen: PBMCs, collected 20 to 25 days after the first yellow fever vaccination. These receptors originate from a young man who received the YFV17D yellow fever vaccine.

The chain joins TRBV6-5 to TRBJ1-6; D not certain. The germline gives CDR1 MNHEY, CDR2 SVGAGI. Trimming cost V 2 bases and J 8 bases, with 10 bases left between them. CDR3 length equals 14 residues. CDR3 sequence: CASSYRERDSPLHF. CDR3 nucleotide sequence: TGTGCCAGCAGTTACAGGGAGCGCGATTCACCCCTCCACTTT.

The chain employs TRBV29-1 and TRBJ2-3; D is uncertain. Germline loops: CDR1 SQVTM, CDR2 ANQGSEA. This CDR3 is 12 amino acids long. The V gene lost 4 bases and the J gene lost 2 bases, with 7 bases spanning the gap. The CDR3 DNA is TGCAGCGTTGGGTCTAACACAGATACGCAGTATTTT. Translation: CSVGSNTDTQYF.

J is TRBJ2-7 and V is TRBV4-1; D remains unclear. The V and J ends lost 2 bases and 5 bases respectively, with 10 bases between them. The CDR3 runs 13 residues. Germline V gives CDR1 MGHRA, CDR2 YSYEKL. The DNA of the CDR3 is TGCGCCAGCAGCCAACCGTCCACGGACGAGCAGTACTTC. Amino acids: CASSQPSTDEQYF.

This sequence joins TRBV18 and TRBJ1-1; perhaps TRBD1 as D (5 bases). Trimming shortened V by 2 bases and J by 3 bases, and 19 bases separated the two germline ends. The germline gives CDR1 KGHSH, CDR2 LQKENI. The CDR3 is 17 residues long. The CDR3 sequence: CASSPVDGVRGDTEAFF. CDR3 nucleotide sequence: TGTGCCAGCTCACCAGTCGACGGCGTGAGGGGAGACACTGAAGCTTTCTTT. Together with reference TRBV18 and TRBJ1-1, the CDR3 gives the full variable domain: NAGVMQNPRHLVRRRGQEARLRCSPMKGHSHVYWYRQLPEEGLKFMVYLQKENIIDESGMPKERFSAEFPKEGPSILRIQQVVRGDSAAYFCASSPVDGVRGDTEAFFGQGTRLTVV.

V gene TRBV30 combines with J gene TRBJ1-3; D is undetermined. Germline CDR1 reads GTSNPN; CDR2 reads SVGIG (reference sequence). The CDR3 has 14 amino acids. V was clipped by 0 bases and J by 0 bases, with 6 bases between them. CDR3 loop: CAWSVQLSGNTIYF. Written as DNA, the CDR3 is TGTGCCTGGAGTGTACAACTCTCTGGAAACACCATATATTTT.

This sequence joins TRBV6-2 or TRBV6-3 and TRBJ2-5; tentative D call: TRBD1 (6 bases). In germline, CDR1 is MNHEY, CDR2 SVGEGT. Trimming left V 2 bases short and J 4 bases short, with 14 bases between. This CDR3 is 15 amino acids long. CDR3 protein: CASSYTPRRGETQYF. The CDR3 DNA reads as TGTGCCAGCAGTTACACCCCCCGCAGGGGAGAGACCCAGTACTTC.

This clonotype was counted only a few times. The chain joins TRBV23-1 to TRBJ2-5; a weak D match, TRBD2 (5 bases). TRBV23-1 is filed as an ORF, its function uncertain. Trimming removed 0 bases at V and 2 bases at J, with 25 bases between. The CDR3 loop spans 20 amino acids. CDR3 loop: CASSQSTPHLRTDSQETQYF. The CDR3 region has the DNA TGCGCCAGCAGTCAATCGACCCCCCATCTCCGGACGGACTCTCAAGAGACCCAGTACTTC.

This clonotype was picked up one time. The genes are TRBV10-3 and TRBJ2-2; the D is unclear. The CDR3 contains 17 residues. From germline, CDR1 is ENHRY and CDR2 SYGVKD. V was clipped by 4 bases and J by 6 bases, with 21 bases between them. CDR3 in DNA: TGTGCCATCAGTGGCAAAGACCCGGCTGGGTTTGCCGGGGAGCTGTTTTTT. Translating gives CAISGKDPAGFAGELFF.

The chain combines TRBV4-3 with TRBJ2-5; 7 positions match TRBD2. The CDR3 spans 17 residues. The J segment lost 5 bases and the V segment lost 0 bases, leaving 12 bases of the junction unmatched. CDR1 is LGHNA, CDR2 YSLEER, per germline. CDR3: CASSQDFASPGGETQYF. CDR3 sequence (DNA): TGCGCCAGCAGCCAAGATTTCGCCAGTCCGGGGGGTGAGACCCAGTACTTC.

The rearrangement joins TRBV30 to TRBJ2-6, with D unresolved. Germline V gene lookup returns CDR1 GTSNPN and CDR2 SVGIG (reference sequence). CDR3 length equals 14 residues. The V gene lost 5 bases and the J gene lost 2 bases, with 10 bases spanning the gap. The CDR3 is CAWAVVAGANVLTF. CDR3 DNA: TGTGCCTGGGCAGTTGTTGCTGGGGCCAACGTCCTGACTTTC.

The sample holds a few counts of this clonotype. The J gene is TRBJ2-1, the V gene TRBV14; 7 bases fit TRBD1. Germline loops: CDR1 SGHDN, CDR2 FVKESK. V trimming: 5 bases; J trimming: 7 bases; junction bases outside the gene matches: 8. This CDR3 region has 14 residues. This CDR3 reads CASSWLSGGNEQFF. The CDR3 region has the DNA TGTGCCAGCAGCTGGCTTTCAGGGGGAAATGAGCAGTTCTTC. Looking up the rest from reference TRBV14 and TRBJ2-1 gives the full variable domain: EAGVTQFPSHSVIEKGQTVTLRCDPISGHDNLYWYRRVMGKEIKFLLHFVKESKQDESGMPNNRFLAERTGGTYSTLKVQPAELEDSGVYFCASSWLSGGNEQFFGPGTRLTVL.

The chain links TRBV4-1 to TRBJ1-4; TRBD1 might be the D (5 bases). The V gene lost 5 bases and the J gene lost 8 bases, with 12 bases spanning the gap. Germline loops: CDR1 MGHRA, CDR2 YSYEKL. CDR3 length: 13 amino acids. The CDR3 DNA follows: TGCGCCAGCAGCATTCCGGGGCCCGAAAAACTGTTTTTT. Translated, it gives CASSIPGPEKLFF.

This clonotype came up a few times. V usage is TRBV7-2 and J usage is TRBJ2-3; D ambiguous. The V and J ends lost 2 bases and 4 bases respectively, with 7 bases between them. The CDR3 length is 13 residues. Germline values: CDR1 SGHTA, CDR2 FQGNSA. As DNA, the CDR3 is TGTGCCAGCAGCTTAACGAGGTCAGATACGCAGTATTTT. It yields the protein CASSLTRSDTQYF.

V usage is TRBV20-1 and J usage is TRBJ2-2; D may be TRBD1 or TRBD2 (5 bases each). V was cut by 6 bases and J by 6 bases, with 17 bases left in between. There are 14 residues in the CDR3. Germline loops: CDR1 DFQATT, CDR2 SNEGSKA (reference sequence). The CDR3 DNA reads as TGCAGTGCCTTCGGGTCGGGGCTGTCCGGGGAGCTGTTTTTT. This encodes CSAFGSGLSGELFF.

This clonotype appeared a few times. V and J are TRBV12-3 or TRBV12-4 and TRBJ1-1; tentative D call: TRBD1 (5 bases). The CDR3 is made up of 15 amino acids. Trimming pared 8 bases from V and 1 base from J, leaving 17 bases between. The CDR3 coding sequence is TGTGCCAGCCTCCCGGCCGGGAGGGGGAACACTGAAGCTTTCTTT. As protein: CASLPAGRGNTEAFF.

This clonotype has just a few counts. J is TRBJ1-6 and V is TRBV27; 9 positions match TRBD1. Germline V CDR1 and CDR2: MNHEY, SMNVEV (reference sequence). J gave up 0 bases and V 3 bases, and 9 bases lay outside the gene matches. The CDR3 contains 19 residues. DNA of the CDR3: TGTGCCAGCAGTTTCCCGGCTGGACAGGGGAGCTCCTATAATTCACCCCTCCACTTT. It is translated as CASSFPAGQGSSYNSPLHF.

This clonotype appeared a single time. The chain recombines TRBV7-2 with TRBJ2-3, with 7 bases fitting TRBD1. Trimming cost V 7 bases and J 3 bases; bases outside gene matches: 13. The CDR3 runs to 16 residues. CDR1 is SGHTA, CDR2 FQGNSA, per germline. The CDR3 sequence: CASTDGTDLRTDTQYF. The DNA for the CDR3 is TGTGCCAGCACCGACGGGACAGACCTTAGGACAGATACGCAGTATTTT.

This clonotype has only a few counts. This sequence joins TRBV5-1 and TRBJ1-1; 7 bases are a match to TRBD1. Germline V gene sequence: CDR1 SGHRS, CDR2 YFSETQ. There are 15 residues in the CDR3. V lost 1 base and J lost 1; bases outside the gene matches: 4. The CDR3 sequence is CASSLSGGGNTEAFF. Written as DNA, the CDR3 is TGCGCCAGCAGCTTGTCAGGGGGAGGGAACACTGAAGCTTTCTTT. Together with reference TRBV5-1 and TRBJ1-1, the CDR3 gives the full variable domain: KAGVTQTPRYLIKTRGQQVTLSCSPISGHRSVSWYQQTPGQGLQFLFEYFSETQRNKGNFPGRFSGRQFSNSRSEMNVSTLELGDSALYLCASSLSGGGNTEAFFGQGTRLTVV.

This clonotype was detected only a few times. The chain combines TRBV12-3 or TRBV12-4 with TRBJ1-2; D gene uncertain. V was cut by 5 bases and J by 5 bases, with 12 bases left in between. The CDR3 runs 13 residues. The CDR3 region has the DNA TGTGCCAGCAGTGCCCGGGTACCTTATGGCTACACCTTC. This sequence encodes CASSARVPYGYTF.

This clonotype has at least ten counts. V is TRBV3-1 and J is TRBJ2-1; possible D gene TRBD1, 6 bases. Trimming removed 5 bases at V and 5 bases at J, with 10 bases between. The CDR3 covers 13 residues. The germline gives CDR1 LGHDT, CDR2 YNNKEL (reference sequence). CDR3 region: CASSGRTDNEQFF. CDR3 in DNA: TGTGCCAGCAGCGGCAGGACAGACAATGAGCAGTTCTTC.

There are a few counts of this clonotype. The rearrangement links TRBV28 to TRBJ1-2, with 9 bases lining up with TRBD1. With V trimmed by 9 bases and J by 8 bases, 13 bases remained unmatched. The germline V gene has CDR1 MDHEN and CDR2 SYDVKM. CDR3 size: 14 residues. The CDR3 spells CASKVGTGLWGYTF. CDR3 DNA sequence: TGTGCCAGTAAAGTCGGGACAGGGCTTTGGGGCTACACCTTC.

This clonotype has more than one count but fewer than ten. The J gene is TRBJ2-1, the V gene TRBV20-1, with 9 bases fitting TRBD2. The germline gives CDR1 DFQATT, CDR2 SNEGSKA (reference sequence). With V trimmed by 1 base and J by 6 bases, 7 bases remained unmatched. The CDR3 length is 15 residues. In nucleotides, the CDR3 is TGCAGTGCTAGAGTGCCTAGCGGGGATGGCAATGAGCAGTTCTTC. Translated, it gives CSARVPSGDGNEQFF.

A note on this clonotype: A clone one base away is much larger, so this may be a read error. The V gene is TRBV5-1, the J gene TRBJ2-3, with D uncertain. CDR1 is SGHRS, CDR2 YFSETQ, per germline. Trimming left V 4 bases short and J 0 bases short, with 9 bases between. CDR3 size: 14 residues. CDR3 coding DNA: TGCGCCAGCAGCCCGGACGGAAGCACAGATACGCAGTATTTT. Its translation: CASSPDGSTDTQYF.

V usage is TRBV6-1 and J usage is TRBJ2-7; D is possibly TRBD1 (6 bases). This CDR3 comprises 15 residues. V lost 1 base and J 0 bases, leaving 10 bases between the germline ends. From germline, CDR1 is MNHNS and CDR2 SASEGT. For the CDR3, the DNA is TGTGCCAGCAGTGAAGTCGGACAGAACTCCTACGAGCAGTACGTC. Protein: CASSEVGQNSYEQYV.

This clonotype has more than one count but fewer than ten. This rearrangement joins TRBV28 to TRBJ1-2; 7 bases agree with TRBD1. V lost 2 bases to trimming and J lost 5 bases; unmatched junction nucleotides: 5. CDR3 size: 14 residues. CDR1 and CDR2 (germline): MDHEN, SYDVKM. Here the CDR3 reads CASSLTGQTYGYTF. The CDR3 region has the DNA TGTGCCAGCAGTTTAACGGGACAGACTTATGGCTACACCTTC.